These T cell receptor beta chains were read from a single sample in a study of shared clonotypes between healthy human individuals. Clones were read by immunoSEQ multiplex PCR, and TCRdb kept only the in-frame ones, dropping some. The profile shows 630,000 or so clones, about 98% of them singletons. The sequenced sample was naive CD8+ T cells sorted from blood. All receptors derive from a man aged 25-45 years in good health. Both conserved end residues are part of each CDR3. The D gene is left open where the match is weak.

d_call	v_call	j_call	cdr3_aa	cdr3_nt
NA	TRBV7-9	TRBJ2-2	CASSFEGRGNTGELFF	TGTGCCAGCAGCTTCGAGGGCAGGGGGAACACCGGGGAGCTGTTTTTT
NA	TRBV30	TRBJ1-5	CAWSPGRGNQPQHF	TGTGCCTGGAGTCCGGGGAGGGGGAATCAGCCCCAGCATTTT
NA	TRBV2	TRBJ2-7	CASSEEPVGEQYF	TGTGCCAGCAGTGAAGAGCCCGTCGGCGAGCAGTACTTC
NA	TRBV5-1	TRBJ2-7	CASSSGLSYEQYF	TGCGCCAGCAGCAGCGGGCTCTCCTACGAGCAGTACTTC
NA	TRBV27	TRBJ2-7	CASSFAETYEQYF	TGTGCCAGCAGTTTTGCCGAAACCTACGAGCAGTACTTC
NA	TRBV30	TRBJ2-7	CAWSSDRTYEQYF	TGTGCCTGGAGTTCGGACAGAACCTACGAGCAGTACTTC
TRBD2	TRBV9	TRBJ2-1	CASSGLEGGDFYNEQFF	TGTGCCAGCAGCGGACTCGAGGGAGGGGACTTCTACAATGAGCAGTTCTTC
NA	TRBV7-2	TRBJ2-1	CASSPRAAGEQFF	TGTGCCAGCAGCCCCCGGGCAGCGGGTGAGCAGTTCTTC
NA	TRBV5-6	TRBJ2-7	CASSPGLPVYEQYF	TGTGCCAGCAGCCCGGGGCTTCCGGTCTACGAGCAGTACTTC
TRBD1	TRBV6-5	TRBJ1-2	CASKGGAADGYTF	TGTGCCAGCAAAGGGGGCGCTGCGGATGGCTACACCTTC
NA	TRBV4-1	TRBJ2-1	CASSQDLGQVSSYNEQFF	TGCGCCAGCAGCCAAGATCTTGGGCAGGTGAGCTCCTACAATGAGCAGTTCTTC
NA	TRBV29-1	TRBJ2-6	CSVEDSATNSGANVLTF	TGCAGCGTTGAAGATTCGGCCACCAACTCTGGGGCCAACGTCCTGACTTTC
TRBD1	TRBV11-2	TRBJ1-1	CASSGTGGNTEAFF	TGTGCCAGCAGCGGAACAGGGGGGAACACTGAAGCTTTCTTT
NA	TRBV29-1	TRBJ2-1	CSVEGRGGGTYNEQFF	TGCAGCGTTGAAGGTCGGGGTGGCGGAACCTACAATGAGCAGTTCTTC
NA	TRBV2	TRBJ2-7	CASSERWPQGPYEQYF	TGTGCCAGCAGTGAACGGTGGCCCCAAGGCCCCTACGAGCAGTACTTC
NA	TRBV5-6	TRBJ1-5	CASSTAGAYSNQPQHF	TGTGCCAGCAGCACGGCCGGGGCCTATAGCAATCAGCCCCAGCATTTT